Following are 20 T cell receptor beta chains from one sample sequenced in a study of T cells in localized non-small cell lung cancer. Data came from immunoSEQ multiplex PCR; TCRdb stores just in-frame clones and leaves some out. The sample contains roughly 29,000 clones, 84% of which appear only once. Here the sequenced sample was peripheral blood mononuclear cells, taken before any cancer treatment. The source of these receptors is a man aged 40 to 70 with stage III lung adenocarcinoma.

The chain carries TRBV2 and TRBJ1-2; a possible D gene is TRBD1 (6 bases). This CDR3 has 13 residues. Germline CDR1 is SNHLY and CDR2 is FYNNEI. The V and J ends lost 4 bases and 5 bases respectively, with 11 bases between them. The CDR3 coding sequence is TGTGCCAGCAGTGTGGGAGGGGGGTATGGCTACACCTTC. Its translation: CASSVGGGYGYTF.

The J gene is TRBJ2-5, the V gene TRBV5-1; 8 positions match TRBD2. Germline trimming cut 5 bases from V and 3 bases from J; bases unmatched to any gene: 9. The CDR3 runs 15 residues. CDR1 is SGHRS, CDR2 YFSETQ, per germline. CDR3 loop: CASRGLGSSEETQYF. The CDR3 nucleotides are TGCGCCAGCAGGGGACTAGGTTCGTCGGAAGAGACCCAGTACTTC.

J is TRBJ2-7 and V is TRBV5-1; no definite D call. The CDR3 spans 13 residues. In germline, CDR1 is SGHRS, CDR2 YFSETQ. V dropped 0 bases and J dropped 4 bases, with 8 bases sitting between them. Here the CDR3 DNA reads TGCGCCAGCAGCTTGGGGGCGGCGTACGAGCAGTACTTC. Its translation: CASSLGAAYEQYF. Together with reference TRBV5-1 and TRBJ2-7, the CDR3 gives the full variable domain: KAGVTQTPRYLIKTRGQQVTLSCSPISGHRSVSWYQQTPGQGLQFLFEYFSETQRNKGNFPGRFSGRQFSNSRSEMNVSTLELGDSALYLCASSLGAAYEQYFGPGTRLTVT.

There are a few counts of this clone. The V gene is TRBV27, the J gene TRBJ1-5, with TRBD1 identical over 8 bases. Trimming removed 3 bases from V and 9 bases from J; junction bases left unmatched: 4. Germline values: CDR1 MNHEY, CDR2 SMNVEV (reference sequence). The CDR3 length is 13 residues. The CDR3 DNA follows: TGTGCCAGCAGTTTGACAGGGGCTGGGCCCCAGCATTTT. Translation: CASSLTGAGPQHF.

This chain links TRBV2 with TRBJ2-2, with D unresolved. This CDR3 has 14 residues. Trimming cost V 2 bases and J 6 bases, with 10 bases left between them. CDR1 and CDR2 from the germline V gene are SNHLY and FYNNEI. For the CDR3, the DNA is TGTGCCAGCAGTGAAAAGCCGGAGTCCGGGGAGCTGTTTTTT. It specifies CASSEKPESGELFF.

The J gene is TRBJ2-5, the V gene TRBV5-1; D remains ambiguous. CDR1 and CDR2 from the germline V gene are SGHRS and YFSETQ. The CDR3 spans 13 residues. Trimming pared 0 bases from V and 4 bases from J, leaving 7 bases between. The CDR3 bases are TGCGCCAGCAGCTTGGGGGTGGGAGAGACCCAGTACTTC. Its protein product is CASSLGVGETQYF.

The CDR3 nucleotides are TGTGCCAGCATTTTCGAGGGACTCGGAACAGATACGCAGTATTTT. It codes for CASIFEGLGTDTQYF. The chain employs TRBV2 and TRBJ2-3, with D maybe TRBD2 (6 bases). This CDR3 contains 15 residues. Germline V gives CDR1 SNHLY, CDR2 FYNNEI. V lost 7 bases, J lost 3 bases, and 17 bases lay in between.

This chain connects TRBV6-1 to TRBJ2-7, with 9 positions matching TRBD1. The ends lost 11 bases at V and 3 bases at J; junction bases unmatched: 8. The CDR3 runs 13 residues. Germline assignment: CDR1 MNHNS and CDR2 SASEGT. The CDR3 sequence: CASTGTGLYEQYF. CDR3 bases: TGTGCCTCGACTGGGACAGGGCTCTACGAGCAGTACTTC.

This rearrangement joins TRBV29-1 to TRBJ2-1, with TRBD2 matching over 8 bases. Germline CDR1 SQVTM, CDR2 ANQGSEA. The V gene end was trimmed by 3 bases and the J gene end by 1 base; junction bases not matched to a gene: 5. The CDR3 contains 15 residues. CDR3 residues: CSVDLSGISYNEQFF. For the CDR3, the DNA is TGCAGCGTTGACCTTAGCGGGATATCCTACAATGAGCAGTTCTTC.

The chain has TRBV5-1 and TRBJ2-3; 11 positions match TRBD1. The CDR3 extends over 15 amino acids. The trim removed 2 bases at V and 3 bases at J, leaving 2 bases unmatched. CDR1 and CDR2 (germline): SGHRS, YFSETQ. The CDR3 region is CASSFGTGGTDTQYF. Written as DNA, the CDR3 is TGCGCCAGCAGCTTCGGGACAGGGGGAACAGATACGCAGTATTTT.

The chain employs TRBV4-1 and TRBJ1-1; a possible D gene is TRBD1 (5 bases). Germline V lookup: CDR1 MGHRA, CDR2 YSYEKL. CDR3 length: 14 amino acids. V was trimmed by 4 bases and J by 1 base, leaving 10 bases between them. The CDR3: CASSPGTGNTEAFF. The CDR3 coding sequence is TGCGCCAGCAGCCCCGGGACGGGGAACACTGAAGCTTTCTTT.

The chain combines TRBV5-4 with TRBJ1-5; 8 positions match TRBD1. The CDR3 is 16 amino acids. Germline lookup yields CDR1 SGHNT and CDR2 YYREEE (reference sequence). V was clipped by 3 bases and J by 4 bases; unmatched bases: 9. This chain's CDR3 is CASSSYVQGGNQPQHF. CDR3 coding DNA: TGTGCCAGCAGCTCGTATGTACAGGGGGGAAATCAGCCCCAGCATTTT. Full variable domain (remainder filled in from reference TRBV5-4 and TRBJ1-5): ETGVTQSPTHLIKTRGQQVTLRCSSQSGHNTVSWYQQALGQGPQFIFQYYREEENGRGNFPPRFSGLQFPNYSSELNVNALELDDSALYLCASSSYVQGGNQPQHFGDGTRLSIL.

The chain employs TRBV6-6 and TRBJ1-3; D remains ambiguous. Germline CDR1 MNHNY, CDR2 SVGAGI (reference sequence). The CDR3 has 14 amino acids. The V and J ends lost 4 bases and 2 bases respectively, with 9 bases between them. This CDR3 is CASSSSGPGNTIYF. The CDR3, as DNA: TGTGCCAGCAGTTCGTCAGGCCCTGGAAACACCATATATTTT.

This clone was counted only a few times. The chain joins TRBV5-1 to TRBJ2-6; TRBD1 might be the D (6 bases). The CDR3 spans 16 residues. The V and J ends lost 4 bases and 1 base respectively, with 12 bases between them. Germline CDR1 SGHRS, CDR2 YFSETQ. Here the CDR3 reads CASSQTGTSGANVLTF. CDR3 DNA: TGCGCCAGCAGCCAGACTGGGACATCTGGGGCCAACGTCCTGACTTTC.

CDR3: CASSPRALNEKLFF. CDR3 sequence (DNA): TGTGCCAGCAGCCCCAGGGCGCTTAATGAAAAACTGTTTTTT. J is TRBJ1-4 and V is TRBV7-9; the D gene is possibly TRBD1 (5 bases). V lost 5 bases, J lost 4 bases, and 11 bases lay in between. This CDR3 contains 14 residues. Germline-derived CDR1 and CDR2 are SEHNR and FQNEAQ (reference sequence).

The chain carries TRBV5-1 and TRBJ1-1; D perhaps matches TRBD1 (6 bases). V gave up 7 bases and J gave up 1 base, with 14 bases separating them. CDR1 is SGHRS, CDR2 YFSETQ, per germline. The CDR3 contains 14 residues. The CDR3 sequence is CASAITGSNTEAFF. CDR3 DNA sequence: TGCGCCAGCGCAATAACAGGGTCGAACACTGAAGCTTTCTTT.

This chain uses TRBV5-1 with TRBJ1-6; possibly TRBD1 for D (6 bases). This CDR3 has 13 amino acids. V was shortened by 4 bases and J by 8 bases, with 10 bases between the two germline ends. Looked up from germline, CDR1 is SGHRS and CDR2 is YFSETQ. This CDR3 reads CASSTPGDSPLHF. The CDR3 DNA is TGCGCCAGCAGCACGCCAGGGGATTCACCCCTCCACTTT. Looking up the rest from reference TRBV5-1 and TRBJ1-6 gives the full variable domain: KAGVTQTPRYLIKTRGQQVTLSCSPISGHRSVSWYQQTPGQGLQFLFEYFSETQRNKGNFPGRFSGRQFSNSRSEMNVSTLELGDSALYLCASSTPGDSPLHFGNGTRLTVT.

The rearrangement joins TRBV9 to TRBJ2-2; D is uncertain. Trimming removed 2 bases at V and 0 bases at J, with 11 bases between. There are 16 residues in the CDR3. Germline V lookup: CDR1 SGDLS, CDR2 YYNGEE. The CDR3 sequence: CASSVPPDPNTGELFF. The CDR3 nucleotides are TGTGCCAGCAGCGTTCCCCCCGACCCGAACACCGGGGAGCTGTTTTTT.

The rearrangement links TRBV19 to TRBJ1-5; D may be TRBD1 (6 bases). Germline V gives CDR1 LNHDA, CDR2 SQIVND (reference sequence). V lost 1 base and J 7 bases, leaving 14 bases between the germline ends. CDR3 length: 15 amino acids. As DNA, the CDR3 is TGTGCCAGTAGTATAGTAGGGGGGGAAGGCCAGCCCCAGCATTTT. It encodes CASSIVGGEGQPQHF.

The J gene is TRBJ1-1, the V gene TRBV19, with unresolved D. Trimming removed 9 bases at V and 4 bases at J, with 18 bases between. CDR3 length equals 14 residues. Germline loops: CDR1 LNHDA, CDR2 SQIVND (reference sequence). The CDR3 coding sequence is TGTGCCAGCACCCGGGGTATCGTAGGCACTGAAGCTTTCTTT. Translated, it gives CASTRGIVGTEAFF.